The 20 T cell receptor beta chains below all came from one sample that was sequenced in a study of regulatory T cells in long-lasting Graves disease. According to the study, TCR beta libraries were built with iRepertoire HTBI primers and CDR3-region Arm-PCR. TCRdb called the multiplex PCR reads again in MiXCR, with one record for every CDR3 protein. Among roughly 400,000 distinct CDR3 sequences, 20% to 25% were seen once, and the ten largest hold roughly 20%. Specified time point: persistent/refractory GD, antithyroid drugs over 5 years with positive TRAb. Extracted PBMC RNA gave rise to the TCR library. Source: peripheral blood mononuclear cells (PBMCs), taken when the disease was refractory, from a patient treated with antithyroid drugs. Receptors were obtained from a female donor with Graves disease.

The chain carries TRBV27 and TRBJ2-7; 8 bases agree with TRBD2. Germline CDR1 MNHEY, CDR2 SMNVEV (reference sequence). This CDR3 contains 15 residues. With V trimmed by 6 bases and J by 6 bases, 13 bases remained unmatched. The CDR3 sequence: CASRLSSGPFGEQYF. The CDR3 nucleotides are TGTGCCAGCAGGCTATCTAGCGGGCCCTTTGGCGAGCAGTACTTC.

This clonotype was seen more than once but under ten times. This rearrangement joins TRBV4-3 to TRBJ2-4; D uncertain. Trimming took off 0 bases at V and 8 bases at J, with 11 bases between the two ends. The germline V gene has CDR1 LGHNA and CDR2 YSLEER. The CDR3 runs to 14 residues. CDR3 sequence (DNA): TGCGCCAGCAGCCAAGATACTGCGTTCGACATTCAGTACTTC. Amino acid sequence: CASSQDTAFDIQYF.

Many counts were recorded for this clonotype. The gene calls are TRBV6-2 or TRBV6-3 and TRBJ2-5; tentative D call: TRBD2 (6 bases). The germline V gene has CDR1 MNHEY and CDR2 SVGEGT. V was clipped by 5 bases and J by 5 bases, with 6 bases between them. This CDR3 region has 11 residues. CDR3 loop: CASSGGETQYF. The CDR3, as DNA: TGTGCCAGCAGTGGAGGGGAGACCCAGTACTTC.

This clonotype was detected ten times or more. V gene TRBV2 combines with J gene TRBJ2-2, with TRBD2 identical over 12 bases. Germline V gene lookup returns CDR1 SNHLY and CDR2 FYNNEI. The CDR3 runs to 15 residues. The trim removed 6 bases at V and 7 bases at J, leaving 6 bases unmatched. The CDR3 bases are TGTGCCAGCAGCGCGACTAGCGGGAGAGGCGGGGAGCTGTTTTTT. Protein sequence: CASSATSGRGGELFF.

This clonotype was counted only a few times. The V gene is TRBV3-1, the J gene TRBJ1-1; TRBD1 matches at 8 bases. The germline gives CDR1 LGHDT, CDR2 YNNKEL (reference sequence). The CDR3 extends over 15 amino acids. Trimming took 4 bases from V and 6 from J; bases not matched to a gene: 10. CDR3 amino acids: CASSLNSGGRAEAFF. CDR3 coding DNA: TGTGCCAGCAGCCTCAATTCAGGGGGCCGAGCTGAAGCTTTCTTT.

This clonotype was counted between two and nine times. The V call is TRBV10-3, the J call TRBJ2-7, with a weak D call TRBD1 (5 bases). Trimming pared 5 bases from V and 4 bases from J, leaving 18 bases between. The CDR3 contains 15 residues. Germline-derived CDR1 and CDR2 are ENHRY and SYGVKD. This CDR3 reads CAISITQGIGYEQYF. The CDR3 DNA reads TGTGCCATCAGTATTACTCAGGGTATAGGGTACGAGCAGTACTTC.

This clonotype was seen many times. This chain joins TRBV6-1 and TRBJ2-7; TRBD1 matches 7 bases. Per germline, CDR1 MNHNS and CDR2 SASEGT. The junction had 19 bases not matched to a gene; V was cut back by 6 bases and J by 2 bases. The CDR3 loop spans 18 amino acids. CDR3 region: CASRRNRGNLPSAYEQYF. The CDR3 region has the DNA TGTGCCAGCAGAAGAAACAGGGGAAATCTTCCTTCGGCCTACGAGCAGTACTTC.

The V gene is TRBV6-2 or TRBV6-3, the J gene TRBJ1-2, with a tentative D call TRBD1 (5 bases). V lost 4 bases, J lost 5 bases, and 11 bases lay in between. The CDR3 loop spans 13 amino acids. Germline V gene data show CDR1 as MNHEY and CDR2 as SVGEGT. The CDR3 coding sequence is TGTGCCAGCAGTTGGGGACGCCTTTATGGCTACACCTTC. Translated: CASSWGRLYGYTF.

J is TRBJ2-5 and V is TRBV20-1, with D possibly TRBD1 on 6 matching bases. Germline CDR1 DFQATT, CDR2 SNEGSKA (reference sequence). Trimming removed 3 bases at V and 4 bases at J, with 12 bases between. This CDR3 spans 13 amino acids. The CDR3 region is CSARGQLGETQYF. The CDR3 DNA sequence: TGCAGTGCTAGGGGACAACTGGGAGAGACCCAGTACTTC.

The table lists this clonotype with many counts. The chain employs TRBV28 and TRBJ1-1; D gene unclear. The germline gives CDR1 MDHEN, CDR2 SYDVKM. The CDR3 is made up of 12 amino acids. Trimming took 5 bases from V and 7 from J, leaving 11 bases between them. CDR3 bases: TGTGCCAGCAGTCCCCCAAAATATGAAGCTTTCTTT. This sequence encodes CASSPPKYEAFF.

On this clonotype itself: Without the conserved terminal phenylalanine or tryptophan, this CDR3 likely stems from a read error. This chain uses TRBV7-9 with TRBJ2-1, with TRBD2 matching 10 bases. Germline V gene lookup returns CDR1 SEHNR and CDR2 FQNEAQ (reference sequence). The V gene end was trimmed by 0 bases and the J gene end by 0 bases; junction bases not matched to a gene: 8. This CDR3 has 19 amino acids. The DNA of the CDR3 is TGTGCCAGCAGCTTAGCTACTAGGACTAGCGGAAGCTCCTACAATGAGCAGTTCTCC. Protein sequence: CASSLATRTSGSSYNEQFS.

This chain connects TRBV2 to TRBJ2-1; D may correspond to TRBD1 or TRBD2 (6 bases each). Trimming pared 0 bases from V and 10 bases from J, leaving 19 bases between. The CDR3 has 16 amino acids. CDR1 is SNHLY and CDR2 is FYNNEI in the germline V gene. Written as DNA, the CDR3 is TGTGCCAGCAGTGAAGCCCCCGGCAGGGGAGGTGGGGAGCAGTTCTTC. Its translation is CASSEAPGRGGGEQFF.

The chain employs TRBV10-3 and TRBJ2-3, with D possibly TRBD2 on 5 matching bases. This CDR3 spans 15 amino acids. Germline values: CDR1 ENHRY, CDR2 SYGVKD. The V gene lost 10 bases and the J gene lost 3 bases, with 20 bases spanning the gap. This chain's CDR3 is CASSAAGSGTDTQYF. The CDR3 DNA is TGTGCCAGCAGCGCCGCGGGTTCGGGGACAGATACGCAGTATTTT.

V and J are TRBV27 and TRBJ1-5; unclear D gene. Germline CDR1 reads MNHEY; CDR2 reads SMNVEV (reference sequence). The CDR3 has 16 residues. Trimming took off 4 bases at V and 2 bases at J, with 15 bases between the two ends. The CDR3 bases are TGTGCCAGCAGTTCGTCCACGGGTGGTGGCAATCAGCCCCAGCATTTT. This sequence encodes CASSSSTGGGNQPQHF.

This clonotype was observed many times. As DNA, the CDR3 is TGTGCTAGTGGTTTGGGGCAGGGAAATCAGCCCCAGCATTTT. It specifies CASGLGQGNQPQHF. The chain combines TRBV12-5 with TRBJ1-5; a possible D gene is TRBD1 (5 bases). The CDR3 extends over 14 amino acids. The V end was cut by 1 base, the J end by 4 bases, with 8 bases between. Germline CDR1 is LGHNT and CDR2 is FRNRAP.

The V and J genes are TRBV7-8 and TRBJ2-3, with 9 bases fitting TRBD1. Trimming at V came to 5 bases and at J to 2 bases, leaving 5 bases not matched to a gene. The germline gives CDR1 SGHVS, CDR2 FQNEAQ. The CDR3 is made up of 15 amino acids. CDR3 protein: CASSDRDRVTDTQYF. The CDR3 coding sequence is TGTGCCAGCAGCGACCGGGACAGGGTCACAGATACGCAGTATTTT.

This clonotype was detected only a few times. CDR3 sequence: CARADLGGSKAFF. CDR3 sequence (DNA): TGTGCCAGGGCAGACCTTGGAGGTTCGAAGGCTTTCTTT. The rearrangement uses TRBV27 and TRBJ1-1; D unresolved. This CDR3 region has 13 residues. The germline CDR1 and CDR2 sequences are MNHEY and SMNVEV (reference sequence). V was shortened by 9 bases and J by 11 bases, with 22 bases between the two germline ends.

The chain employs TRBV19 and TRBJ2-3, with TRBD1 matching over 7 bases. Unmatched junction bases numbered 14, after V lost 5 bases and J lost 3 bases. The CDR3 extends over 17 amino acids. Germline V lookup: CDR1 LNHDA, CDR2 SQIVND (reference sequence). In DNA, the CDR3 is TGTGCCAGTAGTGGACAGGACAGGTCCGGGATAACAGATACGCAGTATTTT. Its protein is CASSGQDRSGITDTQYF.

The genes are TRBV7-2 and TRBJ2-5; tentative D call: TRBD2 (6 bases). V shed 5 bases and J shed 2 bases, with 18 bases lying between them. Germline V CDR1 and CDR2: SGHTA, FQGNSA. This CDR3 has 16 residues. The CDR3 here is CASSQRGFREQETQYF. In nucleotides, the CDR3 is TGTGCCAGCAGCCAAAGGGGCTTCCGGGAGCAAGAGACCCAGTACTTC.

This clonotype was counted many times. The CDR3 here is CASSVLDRNTGELFF. The CDR3 nucleotides are TGTGCCAGCAGCGTTCTCGATCGAAACACCGGGGAGCTGTTTTTT. V and J are TRBV9 and TRBJ2-2; D gene uncertain. Germline values: CDR1 SGDLS, CDR2 YYNGEE. This CDR3 comprises 15 residues. V was shortened by 2 bases and J by 2 bases, with 10 bases between the two germline ends.